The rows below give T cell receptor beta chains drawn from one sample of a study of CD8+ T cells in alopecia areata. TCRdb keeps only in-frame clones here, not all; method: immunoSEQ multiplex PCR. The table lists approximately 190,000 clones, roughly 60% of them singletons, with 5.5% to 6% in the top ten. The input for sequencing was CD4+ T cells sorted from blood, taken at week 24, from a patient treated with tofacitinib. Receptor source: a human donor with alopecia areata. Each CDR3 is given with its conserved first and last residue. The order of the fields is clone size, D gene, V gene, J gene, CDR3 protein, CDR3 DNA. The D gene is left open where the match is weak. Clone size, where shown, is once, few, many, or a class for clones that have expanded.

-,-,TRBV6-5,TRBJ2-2,CASVIGNTGELFF,TGTGCCAGCGTGATAGGAAACACCGGGGAGCTGTTTTTT
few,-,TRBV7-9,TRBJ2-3,CASSDSRDTQYF,TGTGCCAGCAGCGATAGTCGGGATACGCAGTATTTT
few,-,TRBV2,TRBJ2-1,CASRLVSLDEQFF,TGTGCCAGCAGGCTAGTGAGTTTGGATGAGCAGTTCTTC
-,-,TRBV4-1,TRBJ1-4,CASSQGRVATNEKLFF,TGCGCCAGCAGCCAAGGGAGGGTTGCAACTAATGAAAAACTGTTTTTT
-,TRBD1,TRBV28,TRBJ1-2,CAGKQGNYGYTF,TGTGCCGGAAAACAGGGGAACTATGGCTACACCTTC
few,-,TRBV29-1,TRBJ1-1,CSALNTEAFF,TGCAGCGCATTGAACACTGAAGCTTTCTTT
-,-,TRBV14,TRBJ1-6,CASSQSHSPLHF,TGTGCCAGCAGCCAATCCCATTCACCCCTCCACTTT
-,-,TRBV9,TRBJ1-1,CASSVRSQNTEAFF,TGTGCCAGCAGCGTGCGGAGTCAGAACACTGAAGCTTTCTTT
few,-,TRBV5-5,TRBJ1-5,CASSLGSQSNQPQHF,TGTGCCAGCAGCTTGGGATCACAGTCGAATCAGCCCCAGCATTTT
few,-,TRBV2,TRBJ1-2,CASSEIVEGYTF,TGTGCCAGCAGTGAGATTGTAGAAGGCTACACCTTC
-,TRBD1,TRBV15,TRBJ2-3,CATSSLGQGDADTQYF,TGTGCCACCAGCAGCCTAGGACAGGGGGATGCAGATACGCAGTATTTT
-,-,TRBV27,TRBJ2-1,CASSFQLAEDEQFF,TGTGCCAGCAGTTTTCAACTTGCTGAGGATGAGCAGTTCTTC
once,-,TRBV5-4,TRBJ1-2,CASSSPRGGYTF,TGTGCCAGCAGCTCTCCTAGGGGAGGCTACACCTTC
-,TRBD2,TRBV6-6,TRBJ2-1,CATKGTSVLEQFF,TGTGCCACCAAAGGGACTAGCGTACTCGAGCAGTTCTTC
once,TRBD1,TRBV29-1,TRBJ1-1,CSVEGQGRTEAFF,TGCAGCGTTGAAGGACAGGGACGCACTGAAGCTTTCTTT
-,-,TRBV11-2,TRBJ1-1,CASSLSGFTEAFF,TGTGCCAGCAGCTTATCTGGGTTCACTGAAGCTTTCTTT
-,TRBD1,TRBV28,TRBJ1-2,CASSFQGQGGGGYTF,TGTGCCAGCAGTTTCCAGGGACAGGGCGGTGGAGGCTACACCTTC
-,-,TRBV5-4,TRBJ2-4,CASSARGVNIQYF,TGTGCCAGCTCGGCGAGGGGAGTAAACATTCAGTACTTC
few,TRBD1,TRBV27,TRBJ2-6,CASSKTGPGANVLTF,TGTGCCAGCAGCAAGACAGGGCCTGGGGCCAACGTCCTGACTTTC
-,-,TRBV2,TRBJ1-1,CASSDHGNTEAFF,TGTGCCAGCAGTGATCACGGGAACACTGAAGCTTTCTTT
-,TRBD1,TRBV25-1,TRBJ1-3,CASSFRTGRSDTIYF,TGTGCCAGCAGTTTCCGGACAGGGCGCTCGGACACCATATATTTT
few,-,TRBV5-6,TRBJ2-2,CASSFVRNTGELFF,TGTGCCAGCAGCTTTGTCAGGAACACCGGGGAGCTGTTTTTT
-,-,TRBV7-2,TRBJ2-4,CASSLGSDPRGDIQYF,TGTGCCAGCAGCTTAGGGAGTGACCCGAGGGGGGACATTCAGTACTTC
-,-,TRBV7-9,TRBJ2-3,CASSLAATASNTDTQYF,TGTGCCAGCAGCTTAGCCGCGACAGCAAGTAACACAGATACGCAGTATTTT
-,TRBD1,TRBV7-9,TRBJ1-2,CASSPVQGADYGYTF,TGTGCCAGCAGCCCCGTCCAGGGGGCAGACTATGGCTACACCTTC
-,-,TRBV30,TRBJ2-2,CAWSFYTGELFF,TGTGCCTGGAGTTTTTACACCGGGGAGCTGTTTTTT
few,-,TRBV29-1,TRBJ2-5,CSVEVGGSTQYF,TGCAGCGTTGAAGTAGGTGGGTCGACCCAGTACTTC
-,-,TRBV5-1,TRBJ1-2,CASSSNSAKDYGYTF,TGCGCCAGCAGCTCGAACAGCGCCAAGGACTATGGCTACACCTTC
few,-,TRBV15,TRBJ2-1,CATSRRENEQFF,TGTGCCACCAGCAGACGGGAGAATGAGCAGTTCTTC
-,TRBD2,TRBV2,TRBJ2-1,CASIGTSGGEQFF,TGTGCCAGCATAGGGACTAGCGGCGGTGAGCAGTTCTTC
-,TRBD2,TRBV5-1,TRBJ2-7,CASSSGGGGPSSYEQYF,TGCGCCAGCAGCTCCGGTGGCGGGGGGCCTAGCTCCTACGAGCAGTACTTC
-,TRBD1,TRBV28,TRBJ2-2,CASSPGQINTGELFF,TGTGCCAGCAGTCCGGGACAGATAAACACCGGGGAGCTGTTTTTT
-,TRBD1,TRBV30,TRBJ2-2,CAWSNQGAYWELFF,TGTGCCTGGAGTAACCAGGGGGCTTACTGGGAGCTGTTTTTT
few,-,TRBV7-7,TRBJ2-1,CASSLAEGGYNEQFF,TGTGCCAGCAGCTTAGCGGAGGGGGGTTACAATGAGCAGTTCTTC
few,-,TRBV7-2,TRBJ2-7,CASSLARGLSYEQYF,TGTGCCAGCAGCTTAGCCCGGGGGCTCTCCTACGAGCAGTACTTC
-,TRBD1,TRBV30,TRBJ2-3,CAWRTGQGADTQYF,TGTGCCTGGAGGACGGGACAGGGCGCAGATACGCAGTATTTT
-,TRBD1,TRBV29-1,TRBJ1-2,CSVGSLDRGQGYTF,TGCAGCGTGGGTTCCCTGGACAGGGGGCAAGGCTACACCTTC
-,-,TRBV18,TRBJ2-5,CASSPPALAGETQYF,TGTGCCAGCTCACCACCTGCACTAGCTGGTGAGACCCAGTACTTC
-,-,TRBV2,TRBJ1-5,CASTGAGIRPQHF,TGTGCCAGCACAGGGGCAGGGATTCGGCCCCAGCATTTT
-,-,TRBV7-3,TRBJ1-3,CASSLYGSSGNTIYF,TGTGCCAGCAGCTTATACGGGAGCTCTGGAAACACCATATATTTT
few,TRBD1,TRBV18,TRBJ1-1,CASSPYMGQGGTEAFF,TGTGCCAGCTCTCCGTACATGGGACAGGGGGGTACTGAAGCTTTCTTT
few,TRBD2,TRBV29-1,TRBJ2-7,CSVSAGEAYEQYF,TGCAGCGTGAGTGCGGGGGAAGCCTACGAGCAGTACTTC
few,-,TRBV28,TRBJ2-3,CASTGGADTQYF,TGTGCCAGCACAGGGGGGGCAGATACGCAGTATTTT
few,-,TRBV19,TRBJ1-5,CASTPTPNSNQPQHF,TGTGCCAGTACTCCGACACCTAATAGCAATCAGCCCCAGCATTTT
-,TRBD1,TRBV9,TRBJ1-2,CASSAMTGSEYGYTF,TGTGCCAGCAGCGCCATGACAGGGAGCGAATATGGCTACACCTTC
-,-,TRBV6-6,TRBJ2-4,CASSYRVEKNIQYF,TGTGCCAGCAGTTATAGGGTGGAGAAGAACATTCAGTACTTC
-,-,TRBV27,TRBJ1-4,CASSVQVNEKLFF,TGTGCCAGCAGTGTTCAGGTTAATGAAAAACTGTTTTTT
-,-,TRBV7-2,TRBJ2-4,CASSPLGARRLAKNIQYF,TGTGCCAGCAGCCCCTTGGGTGCGAGAAGACTAGCCAAAAACATTCAGTACTTC
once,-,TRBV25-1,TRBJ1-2,CASSEYGLDYGYTF,TGTGCCAGCAGTGAATATGGATTGGACTATGGCTACACCTTC
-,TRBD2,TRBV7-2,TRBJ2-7,CASSPGTSGSYEQYF,TGTGCCAGCAGCCCCGGGACTAGCGGCTCCTACGAGCAGTACTTC
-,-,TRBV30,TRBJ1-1,CAWSFPPSEEAFF,TGTGCCTGGAGTTTCCCCCCATCCGAGGAAGCTTTCTTT
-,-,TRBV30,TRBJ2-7,CATTTGSHEQYF,TGTGCCACCACAACAGGTAGCCACGAGCAGTACTTC
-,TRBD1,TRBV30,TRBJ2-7,CAWSVQGTLLEQYF,TGTGCCTGGAGTGTACAGGGGACACTCCTCGAGCAGTACTTC
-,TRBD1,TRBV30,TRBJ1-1,CAWSNYIPGQQLRDTEAFF,TGTGCCTGGAGTAATTACATCCCGGGACAGCAACTGAGGGACACTGAAGCTTTCTTT
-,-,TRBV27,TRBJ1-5,CASSLGSRALGQPQHF,TGTGCCAGCAGTTTAGGTTCCCGGGCTCTGGGTCAGCCCCAGCATTTT